Sequencing of this T cell receptor (beta chain) was carried out in a study of cytomegalovirus exposure and HLA in healthy donors. PCR used 60 Vbeta primers and 13 Jbeta primers. TCRdb's copy holds only in-frame clones and misses some; the assay was immunoSEQ multiplex PCR. In the table there are 120,000 or so clones, around four fifths of which are singletons. The CDR3 contains 15 residues. V was pared by 7 bases and J by 4 bases, with 10 bases of the junction left unmatched. Germline-derived CDR1 and CDR2 are LNHDA and SQIVND (reference sequence). The sequencing input was PBMCs. The V and J genes are TRBV19 and TRBJ2-5; 9 bases fit TRBD2. The sequence was obtained from a man younger than 30 in good health and CMV-seropositive. CDR3: CASTLAGGPGETQYF. For the CDR3, the DNA is TGTGCCAGTACCCTCGCGGGGGGGCCAGGAGAGACCCAGTACTTC.